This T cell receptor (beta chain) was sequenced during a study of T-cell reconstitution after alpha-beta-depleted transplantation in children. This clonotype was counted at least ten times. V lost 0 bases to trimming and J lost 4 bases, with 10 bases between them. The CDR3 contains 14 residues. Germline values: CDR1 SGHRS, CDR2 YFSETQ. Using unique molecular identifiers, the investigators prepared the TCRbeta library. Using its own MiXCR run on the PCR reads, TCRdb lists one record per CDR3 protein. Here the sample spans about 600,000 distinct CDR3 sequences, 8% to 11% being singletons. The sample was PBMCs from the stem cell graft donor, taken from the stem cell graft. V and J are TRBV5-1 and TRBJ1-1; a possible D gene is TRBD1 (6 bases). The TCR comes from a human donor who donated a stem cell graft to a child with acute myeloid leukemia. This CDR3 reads CASSLGQGFTEAFF. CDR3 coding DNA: TGCGCCAGCAGCTTGGGGCAGGGGTTCACTGAAGCTTTCTTT.